Each of the 29 T cell receptor beta chains below was sequenced from the same sample in a study of CD8+ T cells in alopecia areata. Indicated treatment: oral pan-JAK inhibitor, 5-10 mg twice daily. Investigators isolated RNA and reverse transcribed it into cDNA to act as the sequencing template. The repertoire was sequenced with immunoSEQ multiplex PCR; TCRdb's copy has only in-frame clones and lacks some. The data show about 99,000 clones, more than 75% seen once. Specimen: CD8+ T cells sorted from blood, collected between weeks 30 and 35, from a patient treated with tofacitinib. These receptors came from a human donor with alopecia areata.

This clone was detected only once. CDR3 loop: CASSQESGDYNEQFF. CDR3 nucleotides: TGTGCCAGCAGCCAGGAGTCCGGGGATTACAATGAGCAGTTCTTC. The rearrangement links TRBV5-4 to TRBJ2-1; weak D call: TRBD2 (5 bases). This CDR3 region has 15 residues. Between the trimmed V and J ends, which lost 4 bases and 4 bases, there was a span of 15 bases. CDR1 and CDR2 from the germline V gene are SGHNT and YYREEE (reference sequence). The full variable domain, rest sourced from reference TRBV5-4 and TRBJ2-1, is ETGVTQSPTHLIKTRGQQVTLRCSSQSGHNTVSWYQQALGQGPQFIFQYYREEENGRGNFPPRFSGLQFPNYSSELNVNALELDDSALYLCASSQESGDYNEQFFGPGTRLTVL.

The rearrangement links TRBV6-5 to TRBJ1-2; 7 bases are a match to TRBD1. CDR3 size: 16 residues. The germline gives CDR1 MNHEY, CDR2 SVGAGI. The V segment lost 0 bases and the J segment 3 bases; nucleotides outside the gene matches: 7. The CDR3 DNA reads as TGTGCCAGCAGTTACTCCACAGGGGCCGATGACTATGGCTACACCTTC. It yields the protein CASSYSTGADDYGYTF.

The V and J genes are TRBV6-5 and TRBJ2-7; no reliable D call. The germline CDR1 and CDR2 sequences are MNHEY and SVGAGI. The V gene lost 2 bases and the J gene lost 2 bases, with 10 bases spanning the gap. The CDR3 contains 14 residues. As DNA, the CDR3 is TGTGCCAGCAGTTACGGCGCAGGACCCTACGAGCAGTACTTC. Its protein product is CASSYGAGPYEQYF.

The V call is TRBV4-1, the J call TRBJ1-1; TRBD1 might be the D (5 bases). CDR1 is MGHRA, CDR2 YSYEKL, per germline. V was trimmed by 1 base and J by 0 bases, leaving 12 bases between them. The CDR3 is 16 residues long. The CDR3 bases are TGCGCCAGCAGCCAAGCACCGTCGGACATGAACACTGAAGCTTTCTTT. As protein: CASSQAPSDMNTEAFF.

The genes are TRBV4-3 and TRBJ2-5, with D tentatively TRBD1 or TRBD2 (5 bases each). Germline CDR1 is LGHNA and CDR2 is YSLEER. This CDR3 has 13 amino acids. V lost 4 bases and J 5 bases, leaving 11 bases between the germline ends. The CDR3 here is CASSLGAQETQYF. In DNA, the CDR3 is TGCGCCAGCAGCCTCGGGGCTCAGGAGACCCAGTACTTC.

V gene TRBV14 combines with J gene TRBJ2-1; possible D gene TRBD1, 5 bases. Germline V gene data show CDR1 as SGHDN and CDR2 as FVKESK. The CDR3 totals 12 residues. V lost 8 bases and J 10 bases, leaving 15 bases between the germline ends. The chain's CDR3 is CASGPWGNEQFF. The DNA for the CDR3 is TGTGCCAGCGGCCCATGGGGCAACGAGCAGTTCTTC.

The chain carries TRBV30 and TRBJ2-3; either TRBD1 or TRBD2 may fit D (5 bases each). Trimming pared 3 bases from V and 4 bases from J, leaving 14 bases between. Germline loops: CDR1 GTSNPN, CDR2 SVGIG (reference sequence). The CDR3 totals 14 residues. In DNA form, the CDR3 reads TGTGCCTGGAGCCAGGGAAAGGAGGCAGATACGCAGTATTTT. It is translated as CAWSQGKEADTQYF.

CDR3 loop: CASSFTTGGDEQYF. In DNA, the CDR3 is TGTGCCAGCAGCTTTACGACAGGGGGCGACGAGCAGTACTTC. The chain combines TRBV7-9 with TRBJ2-7, with 10 nucleotides matching TRBD1. The V segment lost 3 bases and the J segment 5 bases; nucleotides outside the gene matches: 4. The CDR3 contains 14 residues. The V gene's germline CDR1 is SEHNR and CDR2 FQNEAQ (reference sequence).

The chain links TRBV6-5 to TRBJ2-1, with D possibly being TRBD2 (6 bases). Deletions cut 2 bases from V and 0 bases from J, with 11 bases between. This CDR3 spans 16 amino acids. In germline, CDR1 is MNHEY, CDR2 SVGAGI. The DNA of the CDR3 is TGTGCCAGCAGTTACAGTCTAGCGACCTCCTACAATGAGCAGTTCTTC. It encodes CASSYSLATSYNEQFF.

J is TRBJ1-3 and V is TRBV30, with no clear D. CDR3 length equals 12 residues. V lost 4 bases and J lost 0, with 4 bases in between. Germline V CDR1 and CDR2: GTSNPN, SVGIG (reference sequence). CDR3: CAWTSSGNTIYF. CDR3 sequence (DNA): TGTGCCTGGACTAGCTCTGGAAACACCATATATTTT.

The chain couples TRBV27 to TRBJ1-2; D not resolved. CDR3 length: 13 residues. Germline lookup yields CDR1 MNHEY and CDR2 SMNVEV (reference sequence). The V end lost 2 bases, the J end lost 8 bases, and 12 bases lay between the germline ends. CDR3 DNA: TGTGCCAGCAGTTTACAAGCGGGGTCGGGCTACACCTTC. Amino acid sequence: CASSLQAGSGYTF.

This chain uses TRBV4-1 with TRBJ2-5; TRBD2 matches 7 bases. The germline V gene has CDR1 MGHRA and CDR2 YSYEKL. There are 14 residues in the CDR3. V dropped 0 bases and J dropped 3; count of bases not matched to a gene: 1. CDR3 DNA sequence: TGCGCCAGCAGCCAAGAGGGGGGGGAAGAGACCCAGTACTTC. This encodes CASSQEGGEETQYF.

The chain uses TRBV11-2 and TRBJ2-1; the match to TRBD2 covers 12 bases. V lost 0 bases, J lost 7 bases, and 10 bases stayed unmatched. The CDR3 runs 18 residues. The germline gives CDR1 SGHAT, CDR2 FQNNGV. The CDR3 coding sequence is TGTGCCAGCAGCTTAGATTTCCTAGCGGGAGGGCCTGGAAATGAGCAGTTCTTC. It encodes CASSLDFLAGGPGNEQFF.

This clone was detected only a few times. The V call is TRBV7-9, the J call TRBJ2-1, with D unresolved. With 5 bases removed from V and 8 bases from J, the gap between germline ends came to 10 bases. The length of the CDR3 is 12 residues. From germline, CDR1 is SEHNR and CDR2 FQNEAQ (reference sequence). DNA for the CDR3: TGTGCCAGCAGCACAGACATGCATGAGCAGTTCTTC. This gives the protein CASSTDMHEQFF.

The chain combines TRBV4-1 with TRBJ1-1; possible D gene TRBD1, 5 bases. This CDR3 is 13 amino acids long. The germline V gene encodes CDR1 MGHRA and CDR2 YSYEKL. Trimming removed 4 bases from V and 2 bases from J, with 8 bases in between. The CDR3 sequence is CASSPDSNTEAFF. The CDR3 DNA reads as TGCGCCAGCAGCCCCGACAGTAACACTGAAGCTTTCTTT.

This chain connects TRBV10-1 to TRBJ2-7; the match to TRBD1 covers 8 bases. The CDR3 runs 14 residues. Germline assignment: CDR1 WNHNN and CDR2 SYGVQD (reference sequence). V was clipped by 3 bases and J by 5 bases; unmatched bases: 6. For the CDR3, the DNA is TGCGCCAGCAGTGAAGGGACAGGAATCGACGAGCAGTACTTC. Its protein is CASSEGTGIDEQYF.

V and J are TRBV6-5 and TRBJ2-3, with a possible D match to TRBD2 (5 bases). The CDR3 consists of 14 residues. V lost 4 bases and J 4 bases, leaving 12 bases between the germline ends. Per the germline V gene, CDR1 is MNHEY and CDR2 is SVGAGI. The DNA for the CDR3 is TGTGCCAGCAGTTTTACGAGGGTGGCAGATACGCAGTATTTT. Residues: CASSFTRVADTQYF.

The chain combines TRBV5-4 with TRBJ2-3, with no clear D. Looked up from germline, CDR1 is SGHNT and CDR2 is YYREEE (reference sequence). The CDR3 has 15 residues. Trimming took 0 bases from V and 5 from J, leaving 13 bases between them. CDR3 region: CASSLGVSSGDTQYF. CDR3 DNA: TGTGCCAGCAGCTTGGGTGTTAGCTCGGGAGATACGCAGTATTTT.

A word on this clone: Other DNA sequences from this sample encode an identical CDR3 as well. The rearrangement links TRBV11-2 to TRBJ2-7; D not certain. Germline V gene lookup returns CDR1 SGHAT and CDR2 FQNNGV. V was pared by 1 base and J by 3 bases, with 4 bases between. The length of the CDR3 is 12 residues. The DNA of the CDR3 is TGTGCCAGCAGCTTAGGAAGCTACGAGCAGTACTTC. Its translation is CASSLGSYEQYF.

The chain recombines TRBV5-1 with TRBJ2-3; D is possibly TRBD1 (6 bases). The V gene lost 3 bases and the J gene lost 5 bases, with 13 bases spanning the gap. There are 14 residues in the CDR3. Per germline, CDR1 SGHRS and CDR2 YFSETQ. The CDR3 sequence: CASSSGEGEDTQYF. The CDR3 DNA follows: TGCGCCAGCAGCTCAGGGGAAGGTGAAGATACGCAGTATTTT.

The CDR3 sequence is CASSLAMDNTQYF. CDR3 coding DNA: TGTGCCAGCAGCTTAGCGATGGATAATACGCAGTATTTT. The rearrangement uses TRBV11-2 and TRBJ2-3; D ambiguous. The CDR3 sequence is 13 residues long. CDR1 is SGHAT, CDR2 FQNNGV, per germline. Trimming took 1 base from V and 7 from J, leaving 9 bases between them.

The chain combines TRBV18 with TRBJ2-7; a possible D gene is TRBD1 (5 bases). The CDR3 has 12 amino acids. Trimming took 2 bases from V and 5 from J, leaving 7 bases between them. CDR1 and CDR2 from the germline V gene are KGHSH and LQKENI. The CDR3: CASSPGADEQYF. CDR3 nucleotide sequence: TGTGCCAGCTCACCAGGGGCGGACGAGCAGTACTTC.

The chain recombines TRBV6-1 with TRBJ2-7; 8 bases agree with TRBD2. Unmatched junction bases numbered 10, after V lost 6 bases and J lost 3 bases. Germline V gene sequence: CDR1 MNHNS, CDR2 SASEGT. This CDR3 is 15 amino acids long. CDR3 nucleotide sequence: TGTGCCAGCAGCGAGGGGACTAGTCTCAACTACGAGCAGTACTTC. Translation gives CASSEGTSLNYEQYF.

This chain connects TRBV9 to TRBJ2-5; D tentatively fits TRBD1 or TRBD2 (5 bases each). The assigned J gene may be wrong: the sequence end matches TRBJ2-7 better. The CDR3 has 15 amino acids. In germline, CDR1 is SGDLS, CDR2 YYNGEE. In nucleotides, the CDR3 is TGTGCCAGCAGCGTAGACCGGGACGTTTCCTACGAGCAGTACTTC. It codes for CASSVDRDVSYEQYF.

Worth noting for this clone: This specimen includes other DNA sequences encoding the same CDR3. The genes are TRBV11-1 and TRBJ2-3; maybe TRBD2 (6 bases). Germline lookup yields CDR1 SGHAT and CDR2 FQDESV (reference sequence). The CDR3 consists of 15 residues. V was trimmed by 1 base and J by 0 bases, leaving 8 bases between them. The CDR3 DNA reads as TGTGCCAGCAGCTTAGTAGGGACTAGCACAGATACGCAGTATTTT. Residues: CASSLVGTSTDTQYF.

The CDR3 loop reads CASSPRGIAGDEQYF. CDR3 coding DNA: TGTGCCAGCAGCCCCCGGGGGATAGCGGGGGACGAGCAGTACTTC. The chain links TRBV6-5 to TRBJ2-7; 9 nucleotides line up with TRBD2. Germline lookup yields CDR1 MNHEY and CDR2 SVGAGI. The V gene end was trimmed by 6 bases and the J gene end by 5 bases; junction bases not matched to a gene: 11. The CDR3 covers 15 residues.

This chain links TRBV7-9 with TRBJ1-1; a possible D gene is TRBD1 (5 bases). Germline V gives CDR1 SEHNR, CDR2 FQNEAQ (reference sequence). The length of the CDR3 is 13 residues. V was shortened by 3 bases and J by 6 bases, with 11 bases between the two germline ends. CDR3 sequence (DNA): TGTGCCAGCAGCTTGGGGGGTATCGCTGAAGCTTTCTTT. Protein product: CASSLGGIAEAFF.

This chain connects TRBV19 to TRBJ2-3, with D perhaps TRBD1 or TRBD2 (5 bases each). V lost 2 bases and J 0 bases, leaving 12 bases between the germline ends. CDR1 and CDR2 from the germline V gene are LNHDA and SQIVND (reference sequence). The CDR3 contains 16 residues. CDR3 sequence: CASSILWGRSTDTQYF. The CDR3 DNA reads TGTGCCAGTAGTATACTTTGGGGGAGAAGCACAGATACGCAGTATTTT.

The genes are TRBV21-1 and TRBJ1-1; TRBD1, the table's D call, lacks a check against the DNA. TRBV21-1 is annotated as a pseudogene. The CDR3 spans 17 residues. The CDR3 region is CASSGQGQVLLNTEAFF. DNA for the CDR3: TGTGCCAGCAGCGGACAGGGTCAAGTGTTGCTGAACACTGAAGCTTTCTTT.